Listed here are 18 T cell receptor beta chains from one sample, sequenced in a study of regulatory T cells in long-lasting Graves disease. Time point reported: persistent/refractory GD, antithyroid drugs over 5 years with positive TRAb. TCR sequences were obtained from RNA taken from PBMCs. Arm-PCR with iRepertoire HTBI primers amplified the CDR3 regions for these TCR beta libraries. TCRdb called the multiplex PCR reads again in MiXCR, with one record for every CDR3 protein. This sample has over 650,000 distinct CDR3 sequences, with 25% to 35% found just once. The starting material was peripheral blood mononuclear cells (PBMCs), obtained when the disease was refractory, from a patient treated with antithyroid drugs. Every receptor here comes from a female donor with Graves disease.

The chain uses TRBV5-1 and TRBJ1-2, with 7 nucleotides matching TRBD1. The CDR3 runs 14 residues. After removal of 4 bases from V and 0 bases from J, the junction contained 3 bases not matched to a gene. The germline V gene encodes CDR1 SGHRS and CDR2 YFSETQ. The CDR3 bases are TGCGCCAGCAGCGCAGGGGGGACTAACTATGGCTACACCTTC. Its protein is CASSAGGTNYGYTF.

This chain joins TRBV5-1 and TRBJ2-7, with a weak D call TRBD2 (6 bases). This CDR3 is built from 12 residues. Trimming removed 4 bases from V and 8 bases from J, with 13 bases in between. The V gene's germline CDR1 is SGHRS and CDR2 YFSETQ. CDR3 DNA sequence: TGCGCCAGCAGCGTGACTAGTTCCAAGCAGTACTTC. Translating gives CASSVTSSKQYF.

This clonotype has only a few counts. The chain carries TRBV9 and TRBJ2-7; D remains unclear. V was clipped by 4 bases and J by 6 bases, with 14 bases between them. The CDR3 runs to 13 residues. Germline V CDR1 and CDR2: SGDLS, YYNGEE. CDR3 loop: CASSKVSTGEQYF. In DNA, the CDR3 is TGTGCCAGCAGCAAAGTCTCCACGGGCGAGCAGTACTTC.

This clonotype was counted only a few times. V and J are TRBV6-1 and TRBJ2-7, with TRBD2 as a possible D gene (5 bases). The CDR3 covers 13 residues. Looked up from germline, CDR1 is MNHNS and CDR2 is SASEGT. Trimming stripped 5 bases from V and 0 bases from J, with 8 bases between. This CDR3 reads CASSRRDSYEQYF. Written as DNA, the CDR3 is TGTGCCAGCAGTCGCCGGGACTCCTACGAGCAGTACTTC.

The gene calls are TRBV13 and TRBJ2-7, with D perhaps TRBD2 (6 bases). The germline V and J ends were trimmed by 0 bases and 5 bases, with 8 bases remaining between them. This CDR3 has 13 amino acids. Germline V gene data show CDR1 as PRHDT and CDR2 as FYEKMQ (reference sequence). This chain's CDR3 is CASSLGDYHEQYF. CDR3 nucleotide sequence: TGTGCCAGCAGCTTAGGGGACTACCACGAGCAGTACTTC.

This chain connects TRBV28 to TRBJ2-5, with D possibly TRBD2 on 5 matching bases. The V gene's germline CDR1 is MDHEN and CDR2 SYDVKM. The CDR3 totals 14 residues. With 2 bases removed from V and 2 bases from J, the gap between germline ends came to 9 bases. The CDR3 DNA is TGTGCCAGCAGTTTAATGGACTCTCAAGAGACCCAGTACTTC. Residues: CASSLMDSQETQYF.

This chain joins TRBV6-1 and TRBJ1-1, with 9 bases lining up with TRBD1. CDR1 MNHNS and CDR2 SASEGT come from the germline V gene. The CDR3 runs 16 residues. The trim removed 4 bases at V and 4 bases at J, leaving 10 bases unmatched. CDR3 nucleotide sequence: TGTGCCAGCAGTGTCCACAGGGGGCAAGTGGGCACTGAAGCTTTCTTT. It yields the protein CASSVHRGQVGTEAFF.

This clonotype has at least ten counts. The chain recombines TRBV12-3 or TRBV12-4 with TRBJ1-5; D remains ambiguous. V gave up 2 bases and J gave up 2 bases, with 7 bases separating them. The CDR3 loop spans 14 amino acids. The CDR3 sequence: CASSLQARNQPQHF. The CDR3, as DNA: TGTGCCAGCAGTTTACAGGCCCGCAATCAGCCCCAGCATTTT.

The chain couples TRBV12-3 or TRBV12-4 to TRBJ2-7; the D gene could be TRBD1 or TRBD2 (5 bases each). The CDR3 consists of 14 residues. V lost 5 bases to trimming and J lost 2 bases, with 13 bases between them. CDR3 amino acids: CASSTGASAYEQYF. CDR3 nucleotides: TGTGCCAGCAGTACCGGGGCCTCGGCCTACGAGCAGTACTTC.

In its sample, this clonotype was seen a few times. V usage is TRBV20-1 and J usage is TRBJ1-1; perhaps TRBD1 as D (6 bases). Trimming cost V 5 bases and J 7 bases, with 14 bases left between them. This CDR3 region has 12 residues. The V gene's germline CDR1 is DFQATT and CDR2 SNEGSKA (reference sequence). Here the CDR3 DNA reads TGCAGTGCTCCGACAGGAGCACGTGAAGCTTTCTTT. Translation gives CSAPTGAREAFF.

This clonotype was seen more than once but under ten times. This rearrangement joins TRBV7-2 to TRBJ2-1, with 11 bases identical to TRBD2. J lost 8 bases, V lost 5 bases, and 8 bases had no gene match. The CDR3 is 15 amino acids. Germline values: CDR1 SGHTA, CDR2 FQGNSA. CDR3 nucleotides: TGTGCCAGCAGCGTACTAGCGGGAGTGGGGGATGAGCAGTTCTTC. Translating it yields CASSVLAGVGDEQFF.

This clonotype has only a few counts. The chain recombines TRBV3-1 with TRBJ2-7, with 8 bases fitting TRBD2. Germline V lookup: CDR1 LGHDT, CDR2 YNNKEL (reference sequence). CDR3 size: 15 residues. With 3 bases clipped from V and 3 bases from J, the junction kept 7 bases outside the gene matches. The CDR3 DNA reads as TGTGCCAGCAGCCAGGGGACTAGAGCCTACTACGAGCAGTACTTC. Its protein is CASSQGTRAYYEQYF.

This clonotype was seen a handful of times. V gene TRBV20-1 combines with J gene TRBJ1-6; 9 bases are shared with TRBD1. The CDR3 loop spans 15 amino acids. Germline V gene lookup returns CDR1 DFQATT and CDR2 SNEGSKA (reference sequence). The V segment lost 6 bases and the J segment 7 bases; nucleotides outside the gene matches: 10. Written as DNA, the CDR3 is TGCAGTGCCATCCAAACAGGGGGCACGAATTCACCCCTCCACTTT. Protein product: CSAIQTGGTNSPLHF.

This clonotype was seen repeatedly, ten times or more. This sequence joins TRBV2 and TRBJ2-2; possibly TRBD2 for D (5 bases). The germline V gene encodes CDR1 SNHLY and CDR2 FYNNEI. The CDR3 is made up of 12 amino acids. The V end lost 6 bases, the J end lost 6 bases, and 8 bases lay between the germline ends. CDR3 sequence reads: CASRRDSGELFF. CDR3 coding DNA: TGTGCCAGCAGGAGGGATTCCGGGGAGCTGTTTTTT.

In its sample, this clonotype was seen a few times. The chain has TRBV27 and TRBJ2-7; a weak D match, TRBD1 (6 bases). Germline V lookup: CDR1 MNHEY, CDR2 SMNVEV (reference sequence). This CDR3 comprises 15 residues. V gave up 0 bases and J gave up 1 base, with 10 bases separating them. The CDR3: CASSLSIGGSYEQYF. For the CDR3, the DNA is TGTGCCAGCAGTTTATCGATAGGGGGTTCCTACGAGCAGTACTTC.

This clonotype showed up many times. The chain carries TRBV6-5 and TRBJ1-2; 7 nucleotides align to TRBD1. Trimming at V came to 2 bases and at J to 4 bases, leaving 7 bases not matched to a gene. CDR1 is MNHEY, CDR2 SVGAGI, per germline. The CDR3 consists of 15 residues. The CDR3 sequence is CASSYGAGGSYGYTF. CDR3 nucleotides: TGTGCCAGCAGTTACGGGGCAGGGGGAAGCTATGGCTACACCTTC.

This clonotype was seen more than once but under ten times. J is TRBJ2-5 and V is TRBV10-3; no clear D gene. The V gene's germline CDR1 is ENHRY and CDR2 SYGVKD. The CDR3 runs to 14 residues. V was shortened by 3 bases and J by 0 bases, with 8 bases between the two germline ends. The CDR3 reads CAISEIVDQETQYF. In nucleotides, the CDR3 is TGTGCCATCAGTGAAATAGTGGACCAAGAGACCCAGTACTTC.

Points on this clonotype: Given a much more abundant clone one base away, this may be a read error. The rearrangement uses TRBV28 and TRBJ1-1; D is unresolved. The germline V gene encodes CDR1 MDHEN and CDR2 SYDVKM. This CDR3 spans 14 amino acids. The CDR3 sequence is CASSLSSGNTEASF. CDR3 DNA sequence: TGTGCCAGCAGTTTATCTTCGGGGAACACTGAAGCTTCCTTT.